Sequencing of this T cell receptor (beta chain) was carried out in a study of tumor-infiltrating lymphocytes in primary liver carcinoma (dated 2017 in TCRdb). For context, the study as a whole: Between November 2015 and early 2016, a few patients in China with histopathologically diagnosed primary liver carcinoma had surgical resection. Of the five patients (three men and two women, aged 30 to 69 years), four had hepatocellular carcinoma and one had combined HCC and intrahepatic cholangiocarcinoma. The five patients had tumors staged T1-T3 N0M0, with maximum diameters ranging from about 4.2 to 11 cm. Roughly 3.65 to 7.13 million productive TCRbeta reads were obtained per sample, and no significant difference in read depth was found between tissue types. TCRbeta repertoire sequencing, expression microarrays and whole-exome sequencing were combined in the study across five regions of each liver tumor, with adjacent normal tissue and blood also included. A total of 35 or so specimens from 5 patients, comprising 25 or so tumor regions, 5 adjacent noncancerous liver tissues and 5 peripheral blood samples, were covered by TCRbeta repertoire sequencing. High reproducibility was observed for the technical replicate repertoires, with mean shared-clone rates approximately 0.92 and correlation coefficients above 0.95.

Taken from the germline V gene, the CDR1 and CDR2 loops are MNHEY and SVGEGT. Including cysteine and phenylalanine, the CDR3 has 11 amino acids. Kept here is only the CDR3 DNA, which spans 33 bases and is read in frame from base 1. Ten or more counts support this clonotype. The antigen it binds to is not known. A junction boundary mismatches the germline segment, possibly from a read error. Findings and caveats that apply to the study as a whole: Because sequencing covered only the TCR beta chain and unpaired alpha chains were not captured, true repertoire diversity is likely underestimated. The top 250 clones accounted for a significantly greater share of the repertoire in tumors than in blood (p = 0.039). Comparison of CD4+ and CD8+ T cell repertoires was precluded by the use of bulk unsorted samples. Consistent with antigen-driven expansion, pairs of tumor regions showed higher repertoire overlap (mean roughly 36%) than either tumor-adjacent pairs (around 17%) or tumor-blood pairs (around 15%). With just 4 or 5 patients in the study, the authors point out that the findings should be validated in a larger study.

TCRbeta-specific cDNA was reverse-transcribed from 500 ng total RNA using a constant-region primer and ProtoScript II reverse transcriptase. TCRbeta libraries were built with three nested multiplex PCR rounds, a slightly modified ARM-PCR procedure. Multiplex TRBV1-TRBV30 forward primers and a Cbeta reverse primer were used in the first two PCR rounds, each of which was run for around 10 cycles. Sample barcodes and Illumina adapters were added in a final 25-cycle PCR using Deep VentR polymerase. Before sequencing, amplicons of 200-500 bp were gel-purified using a QIAquick gel extraction kit. TCRbeta amplicons were sequenced on an Illumina HiSeq 2500 with 250-bp paired-end reads. In the original analysis: To recover full CDR3 sequences, reads were quality-trimmed using Trimmomatic v0.33 and paired reads were then merged using FLASH v1.2.11. V, D and J germline segments were assigned to the rearranged TCRbeta sequences by MiGEC v1.2.1b. Clonotype statistics and Shannon-Wiener diversity indices were calculated with VDJtools v1.0.0. To cut down on sampling bias, every analysis after diversity analysis relied on just the 250 most abundant clonotypes from each sample. The public reads were reanalyzed by TCRdb: fastp trimming at Q25, MiXCR alignment, in-frame beta chains only. Entries are consolidated by CDR3 protein sequence, retaining the most common genes and DNA. These V and J calls rely on TCRdb rather than the paper's analysis. The sample records hundreds of thousands of distinct CDR3 sequences, about 60% of which are singletons. The ten biggest clones cover approximately 9.4% of the sample.

Blood RNA was extracted from unsorted whole blood using TRIzol reagent, and germline DNA was obtained with the DNeasy Blood & Tissue kit. Chronic HBV infection was present in the patients, and the patients were treatment-naive at sampling. Before surgery, roughly 4 milliliters of peripheral blood were drawn into K2EDTA tubes. The specimen sequenced was peripheral blood. The V gene is TRBV6-2 or TRBV6-3 and the J gene is TRBJ2-5; a tentative D call is TRBD2 (5 bases match). The sequence derives from a man aged 35 to 55 with primary liver carcinoma and hepatitis B virus infection. CDR3 reads: CASTAGETQYF. At the DNA level, the sequence is TGCGCCAGCACTGCGGGAGAGACCCAGTACTTC.